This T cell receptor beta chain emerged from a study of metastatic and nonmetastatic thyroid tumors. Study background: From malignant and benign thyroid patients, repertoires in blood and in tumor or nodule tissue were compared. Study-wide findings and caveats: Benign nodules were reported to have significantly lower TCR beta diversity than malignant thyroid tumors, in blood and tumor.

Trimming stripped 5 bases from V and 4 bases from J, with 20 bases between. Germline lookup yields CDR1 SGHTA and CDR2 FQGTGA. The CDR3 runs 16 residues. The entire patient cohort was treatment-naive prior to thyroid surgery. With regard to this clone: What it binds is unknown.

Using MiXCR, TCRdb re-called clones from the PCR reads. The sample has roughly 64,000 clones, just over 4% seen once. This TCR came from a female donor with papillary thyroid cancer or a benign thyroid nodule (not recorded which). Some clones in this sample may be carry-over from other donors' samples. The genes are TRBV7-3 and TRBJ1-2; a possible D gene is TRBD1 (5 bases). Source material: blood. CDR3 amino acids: CASSPLRLRGPYGYTF. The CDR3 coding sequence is TGTGCCAGCAGCCCCCTACGACTTCGGGGCCCCTATGGCTACACCTTC.